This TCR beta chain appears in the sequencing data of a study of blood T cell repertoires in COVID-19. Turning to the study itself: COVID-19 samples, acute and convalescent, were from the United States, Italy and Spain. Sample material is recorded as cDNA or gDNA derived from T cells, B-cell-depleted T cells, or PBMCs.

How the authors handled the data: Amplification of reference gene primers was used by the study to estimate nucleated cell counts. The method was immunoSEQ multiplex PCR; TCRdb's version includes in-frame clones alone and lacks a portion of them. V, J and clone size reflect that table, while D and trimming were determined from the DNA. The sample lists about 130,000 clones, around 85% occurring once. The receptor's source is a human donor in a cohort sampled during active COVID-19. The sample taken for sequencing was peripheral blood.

CDR3 sequence (DNA): TGTGCCAGTAGTATTCCCCCGGGAGATACGCAGTATTTT. Protein product: CASSIPPGDTQYF. The rearrangement uses TRBV19 and TRBJ2-3; D gene uncertain. CDR1 is LNHDA, CDR2 SQIVND, per germline (reference sequence). This CDR3 contains 13 residues. V shed 3 bases and J shed 5 bases, with 9 bases lying between them.